This paragraph covers one T cell receptor beta chain sequence. What it binds is unknown. CDR1 and CDR2 from the germline V gene are LNHNV and YYDKDF (reference sequence). After removal of 1 base from V and 3 bases from J, the junction contained 10 bases not matched to a gene. This CDR3 comprises 18 residues. The data were obtained in a study of cytomegalovirus exposure and HLA in healthy donors. Study information: A preliminary data release comprised 80 million or so unique TCRs obtained from HLA-typed donors. Study-wide findings and caveats: Some TCR beta chains (roughly 150 of them) were listed as cytomegalovirus-associated.

The PCR made use of 60 Vbeta and 13 Jbeta primers. Generated by immunoSEQ multiplex PCR, the TCRdb table keeps only in-frame clones and is missing some. The table lists approximately 150,000 clones, roughly 77% of them singletons. The sequence was collected from a woman in her thirties or forties in good health and CMV-seropositive. The sequencing sample was made of PBMCs. V gene TRBV15 combines with J gene TRBJ2-3, with 10 bases aligning to TRBD2. The CDR3 region is CATSRARPGLARTDTQYF. DNA for the CDR3: TGTGCCACCAGCAGAGCTCGGCCGGGACTAGCGAGGACAGATACGCAGTATTTT.